The next 29 T cell receptor beta chains were all read from a single sample in a study of regulatory T cells in long-lasting Graves disease. Both iRepertoire HTBI primers and Arm-PCR of CDR3 regions were used to build the TCR beta libraries. TCRdb analysed the multiplex PCR reads with MiXCR anew, one entry per CDR3 protein. The data show around 360,000 distinct CDR3 sequences, with about a sixth seen just once and around 20% held by the top ten. Time point meaning: newly diagnosed GD, antithyroid drugs for less than 3 months. Extracted RNA from PBMCs served as the source of the TCR library. These same data were also listed under a study on T cells in Graves' hyperthyroidism and ophthalmopathy.

Here the sequenced sample was peripheral blood mononuclear cells (PBMCs), taken at new diagnosis, from a patient treated with antithyroid drugs. These receptors all stem from a woman aged 18-35 years with Graves disease.

The chain employs TRBV10-3 and TRBJ2-7, with no clear D. The CDR3 consists of 12 residues. Germline V gene data show CDR1 as ENHRY and CDR2 as SYGVKD. The V and J ends lost 8 bases and 1 base respectively, with 9 bases between them. The CDR3 region has the DNA TGTGCCATCTCTAACAATTCCTACGAGCAGTACTTC. This codes for CAISNNSYEQYF.

This clonotype has ten or more counts. A junction end diverges from the germline sequence, so it may reflect a read error. The V and J genes are TRBV12-3 or TRBV12-4 and TRBJ2-1; 9 positions agree with TRBD2. The CDR3 is 13 residues long. Here the CDR3 reads CASSLAGTNEQFF. Written as DNA, the CDR3 is TGTGCCAGCAGTCTAGCGGGAACAAATGAGCAGTTCTTC.

The rearrangement links TRBV4-1 to TRBJ1-2; D is undetermined. CDR3 length: 18 amino acids. V was trimmed by 0 bases and J by 0 bases, leaving 17 bases between them. Per germline, CDR1 MGHRA and CDR2 YSYEKL. This CDR3 reads CASSQENPDRSANYGYTF. CDR3 DNA: TGCGCCAGCAGCCAAGAGAACCCCGATAGGTCAGCTAACTATGGCTACACCTTC.

This clonotype was counted at least ten times. This rearrangement joins TRBV11-1 to TRBJ1-5, with TRBD1 identical over 10 bases. V dropped 6 bases and J dropped 10; count of bases not matched to a gene: 12. CDR1 is SGHAT, CDR2 FQDESV, per germline (reference sequence). CDR3 size: 15 residues. DNA of the CDR3: TGTGCCAGCAGTTCCTCCGGGACAGGGGAGACACCCCAGCATTTT. Translated, it gives CASSSSGTGETPQHF.

V usage is TRBV9 and J usage is TRBJ1-1, with D hard to call. This CDR3 spans 13 amino acids. V was cut by 4 bases and J by 6 bases, with 13 bases left in between. Germline assignment: CDR1 SGDLS and CDR2 YYNGEE. CDR3 protein: CASSTHPGAEAFF. In nucleotides, the CDR3 is TGTGCCAGCAGCACCCACCCCGGGGCTGAAGCTTTCTTT.

In its sample, this clonotype was seen many times. This chain links TRBV30 with TRBJ2-2, with D perhaps matching TRBD1 or TRBD2 (5 bases each). The length of the CDR3 is 15 residues. Looked up from germline, CDR1 is GTSNPN and CDR2 is SVGIG (reference sequence). V lost 4 bases and J lost 3, with 15 bases in between. CDR3 amino acids: CAWMWGRRYTGELFF. The CDR3 bases are TGTGCCTGGATGTGGGGGAGACGGTACACCGGGGAGCTGTTTTTT.

This clonotype was seen at least ten times. V is TRBV2 and J is TRBJ1-5, with a weak D call TRBD1 (5 bases). CDR1 and CDR2 from the germline V gene are SNHLY and FYNNEI. The CDR3 sequence is 16 residues long. V was trimmed by 6 bases and J by 3 bases, leaving 18 bases between them. This CDR3 is CASRGPPGPNNQPQHF. The CDR3 nucleotides are TGTGCCAGCAGGGGACCACCGGGACCGAACAATCAGCCCCAGCATTTT.

This clonotype was recorded at least ten times. The rearrangement links TRBV13 to TRBJ2-7, with 12 positions matching TRBD2. The CDR3 has 15 residues. Germline CDR1 is PRHDT and CDR2 is FYEKMQ (reference sequence). With 3 bases clipped from V and 4 bases from J, the junction kept 4 bases outside the gene matches. The CDR3 sequence is CASSFPTSGGYEQYF. Here the CDR3 DNA reads TGTGCCAGCAGCTTCCCGACTAGCGGGGGATACGAGCAGTACTTC. The full variable domain, in which reference TRBV13 and TRBJ2-7 provide the parts outside the CDR3, is AAGVIQSPRHLIKEKRETATLKCYPIPRHDTVYWYQQGPGQDPQFLISFYEKMQSDKGSIPDRFSAQQFSDYHSELNMSSLELGDSALYFCASSFPTSGGYEQYFGPGTRLTVT.

In this sample, this clonotype turned up many times. The chain joins TRBV11-3 to TRBJ2-1, with D possibly being TRBD1 (6 bases). Germline V CDR1 and CDR2: SGHNT, YENEEA. Trimming removed 4 bases from V and 8 bases from J, with 12 bases in between. This CDR3 has 13 residues. CDR3 sequence: CASSSRQAHEQFF. As DNA, the CDR3 is TGTGCCAGCAGCTCCCGACAGGCTCATGAGCAGTTCTTC. Full variable domain (remainder filled in from reference TRBV11-3 and TRBJ2-1): EAGVVQSPRYKIIEKKQPVAFWCNPISGHNTLYWYLQNLGQGPELLIRYENEEAVDDSQLPKDRFSAERLKGVDSTLKIQPAELGDSAVYLCASSSRQAHEQFFGPGTRLTVL.

The gene calls are TRBV28 and TRBJ2-5; D is perhaps TRBD2 (5 bases). The CDR3 totals 14 residues. The V gene lost 10 bases and the J gene lost 3 bases, with 18 bases spanning the gap. Germline V gene lookup returns CDR1 MDHEN and CDR2 SYDVKM. Here the CDR3 reads CATYLHGGEETQYF. In nucleotides, the CDR3 is TGTGCCACCTATTTACATGGAGGAGAAGAGACCCAGTACTTC.

A word on this clonotype: At one end the junction does not follow the germline gene, possibly because of a read error. The chain joins TRBV9 to TRBJ2-1; 8 bases are shared with TRBD1. This CDR3 has 13 amino acids. Germline assignment: CDR1 SGDLS and CDR2 YYNGEE. In DNA, the CDR3 is TGTGCCAGCGGCGTTACCACCGGGACAGGGCAGTTCTTC. It codes for CASGVTTGTGQFF.

With regard to this clonotype: This may stem from a read error, because a much larger clone lies one nucleotide away. This sequence joins TRBV2 and TRBJ2-7, with TRBD2 identical over 8 bases. Germline V gene lookup returns CDR1 SNHLY and CDR2 FYNNEI. CDR3 size: 12 residues. V shed 8 bases and J 6 bases; nucleotides not matched to a gene: 6. CDR3: CASGSRGGEQYF. CDR3 coding DNA: TGTGCCAGCGGCTCTCGGGGGGGCGAGCAGTACTTC.

This clonotype was found many times. The V and J genes are TRBV11-2 and TRBJ2-1; no clear D gene. Trimming stripped 8 bases from V and 7 bases from J, with 21 bases between. Germline V lookup: CDR1 SGHAT, CDR2 FQNNGV. The CDR3 is 15 amino acids. CDR3 DNA sequence: TGTGCCAGCGGCTACCCTGGGCCTAAACGAAATGAGCAGTTCTTC. It yields the protein CASGYPGPKRNEQFF.

This clonotype was counted at least ten times. At one of its ends the junction is not consistent with the germline gene, which may arise from a read error. V and J are TRBV3-1 and TRBJ2-7, with D maybe TRBD2 (6 bases). The CDR3 is 12 residues long. CDR1 LGHDT and CDR2 YNNKEL come from the germline V gene (reference sequence). The CDR3 sequence is CASKQFTGELDF. The CDR3 nucleotides read TGTGCCAGCAAACAATTTACGGGGGAATTGGACTTC.

V gene TRBV7-8 combines with J gene TRBJ1-1; D not resolved. This CDR3 is 13 amino acids long. The germline CDR1 and CDR2 sequences are SGHVS and FQNEAQ. Trimming stripped 0 bases from V and 4 bases from J, with 6 bases between. The CDR3 region has the DNA TGTGCCAGCAGCTTAGCAGGGTTCACTGAAGCTTTCTTT. Amino acids: CASSLAGFTEAFF.

This clonotype was seen repeatedly, ten times or more. This chain joins TRBV20-1 and TRBJ2-7; no clear D. Trimming cost V 1 base and J 0 bases, with 7 bases left between them. This CDR3 has 13 residues. Germline V CDR1 and CDR2: DFQATT, SNEGSKA (reference sequence). The CDR3 sequence: CSARGVSSYEQYF. CDR3 coding DNA: TGCAGTGCTAGAGGCGTGAGCTCCTACGAGCAGTACTTC.

The rearrangement joins TRBV2 to TRBJ2-1, with D possibly TRBD2 on 8 matching bases. Germline CDR1 SNHLY, CDR2 FYNNEI. With 6 bases removed from V and 5 bases from J, the gap between germline ends came to 35 bases. The CDR3 is made up of 21 amino acids. The CDR3 DNA reads as TGTGCCAGCAGCGCGGGATGGGACAGCAGCTCCTTCGGGAGGGTTAACAATGAGCAGTTCTTC. Residues: CASSAGWDSSSFGRVNNEQFF.

This clonotype was seen only a few times. The chain combines TRBV20-1 with TRBJ2-3, with no clear D. The germline V and J ends were trimmed by 3 bases and 0 bases, with 7 bases remaining between them. Looked up from germline, CDR1 is DFQATT and CDR2 is SNEGSKA (reference sequence). This CDR3 comprises 13 residues. The CDR3 DNA is TGCAGTGCTAGTAGGCCTAGCACAGATACGCAGTATTTT. Protein: CSASRPSTDTQYF.

In its sample, this clonotype was seen a few times. This CDR3 reads CASSAWHLDGYTF. The CDR3 region has the DNA TGTGCCAGTAGCGCCTGGCACCTTGATGGCTACACCTTC. J is TRBJ1-2 and V is TRBV19, with unresolved D. The V gene lost 6 bases and the J gene lost 6 bases, with 14 bases spanning the gap. Germline V lookup: CDR1 LNHDA, CDR2 SQIVND (reference sequence). The length of the CDR3 is 13 residues.

The table lists this clonotype with a few counts. This rearrangement joins TRBV20-1 to TRBJ2-7, with TRBD2 matching 10 bases. Looked up from germline, CDR1 is DFQATT and CDR2 is SNEGSKA (reference sequence). J was trimmed by 0 bases and V by 2 bases; bases with no gene match: 7. The CDR3 contains 16 residues. Here the CDR3 reads CSARNSGTSDSYEQYF. CDR3 in DNA: TGCAGTGCTAGAAACTCCGGGACTAGCGACTCCTACGAGCAGTACTTC.

This clonotype was seen many times. The chain links TRBV6-1 to TRBJ2-7; the D gene could be TRBD1 or TRBD2 (6 bases each). This CDR3 comprises 15 residues. Germline lookup yields CDR1 MNHNS and CDR2 SASEGT. Trimming shortened V by 7 bases and J by 2 bases, and 18 bases separated the two germline ends. CDR3 protein: CASTPWVEGAYEQYF. Written as DNA, the CDR3 is TGTGCCAGCACCCCTTGGGTGGAGGGGGCCTACGAGCAGTACTTC.

The chain employs TRBV13 and TRBJ2-7, with D possibly being TRBD1 (5 bases). CDR3 length equals 15 residues. Trimming took 0 bases from V and 6 from J, leaving 15 bases between them. Germline CDR1 reads PRHDT; CDR2 reads FYEKMQ (reference sequence). The CDR3 nucleotides are TGTGCCAGCAGCTTAGGCAGGGTTGGGGTTTTCGAGCAGTACTTC. Translation gives CASSLGRVGVFEQYF.

In this sample, this clonotype turned up a few times. The genes are TRBV12-3 or TRBV12-4 and TRBJ1-2, with no clear D. This CDR3 comprises 12 residues. Trimming left V 5 bases short and J 3 bases short, with 7 bases between. This CDR3 reads CASSTRDYGYTF. The CDR3 region has the DNA TGTGCCAGCAGTACACGGGACTATGGCTACACCTTC.

The table lists this clonotype with many counts. The rearrangement uses TRBV27 and TRBJ1-5, with 11 bases aligning to TRBD1. V trimming: 6 bases; J trimming: 6 bases; junction bases outside the gene matches: 4. This CDR3 has 14 amino acids. Germline V gene lookup returns CDR1 MNHEY and CDR2 SMNVEV (reference sequence). CDR3 in amino acids: CASRQGTGGQPQHF. In DNA form, the CDR3 reads TGTGCCAGCAGACAAGGGACAGGGGGTCAGCCCCAGCATTTT.

In this sample, this clonotype turned up many times. The rearrangement joins TRBV2 to TRBJ2-5; D not resolved. Germline V gives CDR1 SNHLY, CDR2 FYNNEI. V lost 10 bases, J lost 2 bases, and 5 bases lay in between. The CDR3 contains 10 residues. CDR3 DNA sequence: TGTGCCACCGAACAAGAGACCCAGTACTTC. Protein product: CATEQETQYF.

This clonotype came up many times. V gene TRBV5-1 combines with J gene TRBJ2-7; 7 bases are shared with TRBD2. The germline V gene has CDR1 SGHRS and CDR2 YFSETQ. The CDR3 consists of 16 residues. V was clipped by 6 bases and J by 5 bases; unmatched bases: 17. CDR3 DNA sequence: TGCGCCAGCACCAAGAACGTAGGCGGGGGAGGAAACGAGCAGTACTTC. Residues: CASTKNVGGGGNEQYF.

This clonotype was detected ten times or more. The chain employs TRBV11-1 and TRBJ1-2; the match to TRBD1 covers 10 bases. The CDR3 length is 14 residues. CDR1 SGHAT and CDR2 FQDESV come from the germline V gene (reference sequence). Trimming at V came to 4 bases and at J to 3 bases, leaving 2 bases not matched to a gene. CDR3 sequence reads: CASSSGQGYYGYTF. The DNA for the CDR3 is TGTGCCAGCAGCTCGGGACAGGGGTACTATGGCTACACCTTC.

This clonotype was seen at least ten times. This chain joins TRBV9 and TRBJ2-7; 8 bases agree with TRBD1. Trimming cost V 0 bases and J 2 bases; bases outside gene matches: 4. CDR3 length equals 15 residues. Per germline, CDR1 SGDLS and CDR2 YYNGEE. In DNA, the CDR3 is TGTGCCAGCAGCGTAGGAACAGGGGGGACCTACGAGCAGTACTTC. Its translation is CASSVGTGGTYEQYF. Full variable domain (rest looked up from reference TRBV9 and TRBJ2-7): DSGVTQTPKHLITATGQRVTLRCSPRSGDLSVYWYQQSLDQGLQFLIQYYNGEERAKGNILERFSAQQFPDLHSELNLSSLELGDSALYFCASSVGTGGTYEQYFGPGTRLTVT.

This clonotype showed up many times. The chain recombines TRBV10-3 with TRBJ1-1; 8 bases line up with TRBD1. The V gene end was trimmed by 0 bases and the J gene end by 1 base; junction bases not matched to a gene: 1. This CDR3 contains 15 residues. Germline V CDR1 and CDR2: ENHRY, SYGVKD. CDR3 nucleotide sequence: TGTGCCATCAGTGAGTCTGGGACAGGGAACACTGAAGCTTTCTTT. Amino acids: CAISESGTGNTEAFF.